Each of the 28 T cell receptor beta chains below was sequenced from the same sample in a study of blood T cell repertoires in COVID-19. Generated by immunoSEQ multiplex PCR, the TCRdb table keeps only in-frame clones and is missing some. The table shows about 200,000 clones, with about 90% occurring only once. The material sequenced was peripheral blood. These receptor sequences come from a man aged 40-50 years with active or convalescent COVID-19.

There are a few counts of this clone. The chain is built from TRBV30 and TRBJ1-6; TRBD1 might be the D (5 bases). The germline V and J ends were trimmed by 4 bases and 6 bases, with 10 bases remaining between them. The germline gives CDR1 GTSNPN, CDR2 SVGIG (reference sequence). The CDR3 is 13 residues long. The chain's CDR3 is CAWNYRRNSPLHF. CDR3 DNA sequence: TGTGCCTGGAATTACAGGCGTAATTCACCCCTCCACTTT.

This clone was observed a handful of times. The chain couples TRBV6-6 to TRBJ2-7, with D tentatively TRBD1 (6 bases). This CDR3 is 13 amino acids long. V lost 2 bases to trimming and J lost 2 bases, with 7 bases between them. Germline assignment: CDR1 MNHNY and CDR2 SVGAGI (reference sequence). The CDR3 here is CASSYGTTYEQYF. In DNA, the CDR3 is TGTGCCAGCAGTTACGGGACAACCTACGAGCAGTACTTC.

The genes are TRBV19 and TRBJ1-5; no firm D call. The CDR3 sequence is 13 residues long. The germline V gene encodes CDR1 LNHDA and CDR2 SQIVND (reference sequence). Trimming took off 7 bases at V and 5 bases at J, with 12 bases between the two ends. CDR3 in amino acids: CASTRASHQPQHF. In DNA form, the CDR3 reads TGTGCCAGTACGCGGGCCAGCCATCAGCCCCAGCATTTT.

The CDR3 sequence: CASSTSQVEAFF. The DNA for the CDR3 is TGTGCCAGCAGTACCAGCCAGGTCGAAGCTTTCTTT. The V and J genes are TRBV6-6 and TRBJ1-1; D not certain. Germline CDR1 reads MNHNY; CDR2 reads SVGAGI (reference sequence). V was clipped by 5 bases and J by 8 bases, with 12 bases between them. This CDR3 has 12 residues.

The rearrangement uses TRBV27 and TRBJ1-1; tentative D call: TRBD1 (6 bases). V lost 7 bases, J lost 1 base, and 16 bases lay in between. Germline V gives CDR1 MNHEY, CDR2 SMNVEV (reference sequence). CDR3 length: 15 amino acids. The CDR3 loop reads CASTKRGGWNTEAFF. DNA of the CDR3: TGTGCCAGCACAAAAAGGGGGGGTTGGAACACTGAAGCTTTCTTT.

J is TRBJ1-5 and V is TRBV11-2, with D perhaps matching TRBD1 (5 bases). The CDR3 has 15 amino acids. Looked up from germline, CDR1 is SGHAT and CDR2 is FQNNGV. The germline V and J ends were trimmed by 8 bases and 0 bases, with 14 bases remaining between them. Written as DNA, the CDR3 is TGTGCCAGCTCTCAGGGCTACAATAGCAATCAGCCCCAGCATTTT. The encoded protein is CASSQGYNSNQPQHF.

Of note for this clone: Other nucleotide sequences from this sample produce the same CDR3. V gene TRBV6-5 combines with J gene TRBJ1-3; D is unresolved. This CDR3 has 14 residues. CDR1 is MNHEY and CDR2 is SVGAGI in the germline V gene. V dropped 0 bases and J dropped 0 bases, with 3 bases sitting between them. The CDR3 coding sequence is TGTGCCAGCAGTTACTCTAGCTCTGGAAACACCATATATTTT. Amino acid sequence: CASSYSSSGNTIYF.

V and J are TRBV28 and TRBJ2-3; 8 nucleotides match TRBD2. The germline V gene has CDR1 MDHEN and CDR2 SYDVKM. This CDR3 contains 15 residues. V lost 5 bases and J lost 0; bases outside the gene matches: 4. CDR3 loop: CASSGAGASTDTQYF. The CDR3 DNA is TGTGCCAGCAGTGGAGCGGGGGCTAGCACAGATACGCAGTATTTT.

The chain has TRBV3-1 (or the pseudogene TRBV3-2) and TRBJ1-6; perhaps TRBD1 as D (5 bases). Germline-derived CDR1 and CDR2 are LGHDT and YNNKEL (reference sequence). Trimming removed 0 bases from V and 10 bases from J, with 13 bases in between. The CDR3 is made up of 15 amino acids. The CDR3 nucleotides are TGTGCCAGCAGCCAAGATTCCAGGGTATGGTCACCCCTCCACTTT. The encoded protein is CASSQDSRVWSPLHF.

The V gene is TRBV2, the J gene TRBJ1-5, with 7 bases aligning to TRBD1. After removal of 6 bases from V and 1 base from J, the junction contained 6 bases not matched to a gene. Germline CDR1 is SNHLY and CDR2 is FYNNEI. The CDR3 consists of 15 residues. The CDR3 sequence is CASSATGYSNQPQHF. Here the CDR3 DNA reads TGTGCCAGCAGCGCGACAGGGTACAGCAATCAGCCCCAGCATTTT.

This chain connects TRBV6-4 to TRBJ2-2; perhaps TRBD2 as D (5 bases). The V end was cut by 2 bases, the J end by 2 bases, with 9 bases between. CDR3 length equals 15 residues. Per germline, CDR1 MRHNA and CDR2 SNTAGT. This CDR3 is CASSDQPGNTGELFF. Written as DNA, the CDR3 is TGTGCCAGCAGTGACCAACCGGGAAACACCGGGGAGCTGTTTTTT.

A few counts support this clone. The chain couples TRBV6-1 to TRBJ2-1; 11 bases map to TRBD2. Germline assignment: CDR1 MNHNS and CDR2 SASEGT. J lost 7 bases, V lost 1 base, and 3 bases had no gene match. This CDR3 has 15 residues. CDR3 sequence: CASSEVAGGLNEQFF. The DNA for the CDR3 is TGTGCCAGCAGTGAAGTAGCGGGGGGGCTAAATGAGCAGTTCTTC.

The V and J genes are TRBV9 and TRBJ1-1; a possible D gene is TRBD1 (6 bases). CDR3 length: 13 amino acids. V lost 2 bases to trimming and J lost 3 bases, with 8 bases between them. Germline lookup yields CDR1 SGDLS and CDR2 YYNGEE. In nucleotides, the CDR3 is TGTGCCAGCAGCGTGACAGGTTACACTGAAGCTTTCTTT. This codes for CASSVTGYTEAFF. The full variable domain, completed using reference TRBV9 and TRBJ1-1, is DSGVTQTPKHLITATGQRVTLRCSPRSGDLSVYWYQQSLDQGLQFLIQYYNGEERAKGNILERFSAQQFPDLHSELNLSSLELGDSALYFCASSVTGYTEAFFGQGTRLTVV.

The gene calls are TRBV18 and TRBJ2-7; 8 bases map to TRBD1. CDR3 length equals 15 residues. The V gene end was trimmed by 3 bases and the J gene end by 0 bases; junction bases not matched to a gene: 4. From germline, CDR1 is KGHSH and CDR2 LQKENI. The chain's CDR3 is CASSPRTGGSYEQYF. For the CDR3, the DNA is TGTGCCAGCTCACCTCGAACAGGGGGCTCCTACGAGCAGTACTTC.

This chain uses TRBV27 with TRBJ2-1; D is ambiguous. V lost 5 bases to trimming and J lost 7 bases, with 9 bases between them. CDR3 length equals 12 residues. CDR1 MNHEY and CDR2 SMNVEV come from the germline V gene (reference sequence). The CDR3: CASSIHENEQFF. DNA for the CDR3: TGTGCCAGCAGTATCCACGAGAATGAGCAGTTCTTC.

The CDR3 reads CASSLDASGSIDGEFF. CDR3 coding DNA: TGTGCCAGTAGTTTGGACGCTAGCGGGAGCATAGATGGGGAGTTCTTC. The chain employs TRBV19 and TRBJ2-1, with 10 positions matching TRBD2. Germline V gives CDR1 LNHDA, CDR2 SQIVND (reference sequence). The CDR3 loop spans 16 amino acids. The V segment lost 5 bases and the J segment 14 bases; nucleotides outside the gene matches: 18.

The chain carries TRBV9 and TRBJ1-3, with D maybe TRBD1 (6 bases). The CDR3 is made up of 18 amino acids. In germline, CDR1 is SGDLS, CDR2 YYNGEE. The V end lost 4 bases, the J end lost 0 bases, and 20 bases lay between the germline ends. The CDR3 coding sequence is TGTGCCAGCAGCCCTTACCGGGACAACCAACTCTCTGGAAACACCATATATTTT. Residues: CASSPYRDNQLSGNTIYF. The entire variable domain, with the rest obtained from reference TRBV9 and TRBJ1-3, is as follows: DSGVTQTPKHLITATGQRVTLRCSPRSGDLSVYWYQQSLDQGLQFLIQYYNGEERAKGNILERFSAQQFPDLHSELNLSSLELGDSALYFCASSPYRDNQLSGNTIYFGEGSWLTVV.

V and J are TRBV27 and TRBJ1-4; no clear D gene. The CDR3 is 14 residues long. Per germline, CDR1 MNHEY and CDR2 SMNVEV (reference sequence). V was cut by 2 bases and J by 7 bases, with 11 bases left in between. CDR3 nucleotides: TGTGCCAGCAGTTTAATGGAGGGTAGTGAAAAACTGTTTTTT. This encodes CASSLMEGSEKLFF.

The CDR3 loop reads CASSERVGPTGLNQPQHF. The CDR3 DNA reads TGTGCCAGCAGTGAAAGGGTGGGGCCTACAGGTCTAAATCAGCCCCAGCATTTT. The rearrangement uses TRBV2 and TRBJ1-5; a possible D gene is TRBD1 (5 bases). Germline CDR1 and CDR2: SNHLY and FYNNEI. Trimming left V 2 bases short and J 4 bases short, with 21 bases between. CDR3 length: 18 amino acids.

This rearrangement joins TRBV7-2 to TRBJ2-2; D is undetermined. The CDR3 consists of 14 residues. Germline V CDR1 and CDR2: SGHTA, FQGNSA. V lost 5 bases and J 8 bases, leaving 15 bases between the germline ends. The CDR3 region has the DNA TGTGCCAGCAGCACCTATCTAGAGACTGGGGAGCTGTTTTTT. Encoded protein: CASSTYLETGELFF.

The chain is built from TRBV3-1 (or the pseudogene TRBV3-2) and TRBJ1-2, with D maybe TRBD1 (6 bases). The CDR3 has 15 amino acids. CDR1 LGHDT and CDR2 YNNKEL come from the germline V gene (reference sequence). Trimming pared 0 bases from V and 7 bases from J, leaving 15 bases between. The CDR3 region has the DNA TGTGCCAGCAGCCAAGAGGGGGCTATAAAGGGTGGCTACACCTTC. This translates into CASSQEGAIKGGYTF.

V usage is TRBV4-1 and J usage is TRBJ1-4, with D perhaps matching TRBD1 (6 bases). V was shortened by 0 bases and J by 7 bases, with 12 bases between the two germline ends. CDR1 MGHRA and CDR2 YSYEKL come from the germline V gene. The CDR3 runs 15 residues. CDR3 in DNA: TGCGCCAGCAGCCAAGAAGCAGGGGCTGGTGAAAAACTGTTTTTT. This codes for CASSQEAGAGEKLFF.

V gene TRBV19 combines with J gene TRBJ1-1; a weak D match, TRBD1 (5 bases). This CDR3 has 15 residues. Germline values: CDR1 LNHDA, CDR2 SQIVND (reference sequence). V gave up 5 bases and J gave up 0 bases, with 13 bases separating them. The CDR3 here is CASSPRQTLNTEAFF. The CDR3 DNA follows: TGTGCCAGTAGTCCCCGACAGACTCTGAACACTGAAGCTTTCTTT. The full variable domain, completed using reference TRBV19 and TRBJ1-1, is DGGITQSPKYLFRKEGQNVTLSCEQNLNHDAMYWYRQDPGQGLRLIYYSQIVNDFQKGDIAEGYSVSREKKESFPLTVTSAQKNPTAFYLCASSPRQTLNTEAFFGQGTRLTVV.

This clone appeared a single time. This sequence joins TRBV6-1 and TRBJ1-4, with TRBD1 matching 11 bases. The germline V gene encodes CDR1 MNHNS and CDR2 SASEGT. The CDR3 contains 17 residues. The ends lost 1 base at V and 4 bases at J; junction bases unmatched: 5. CDR3 region: CASSEGTGGRINEKLFF. In nucleotides, the CDR3 is TGTGCCAGCAGTGAAGGGACAGGGGGCCGTATTAATGAAAAACTGTTTTTT.

V is TRBV28 and J is TRBJ2-3; 10 bases are shared with TRBD2. The CDR3 is made up of 13 amino acids. After removal of 5 bases from V and 11 bases from J, the junction contained 7 bases not matched to a gene. Germline CDR1 is MDHEN and CDR2 is SYDVKM. The DNA of the CDR3 is TGTGCCAGCAGTAGTCTAGCGGGGGCTAAGCAGTATTTT. It encodes CASSSLAGAKQYF. Combining the CDR3 with reference TRBV28 and TRBJ2-3 gives the whole variable domain DVKVTQSSRYLVKRTGEKVFLECVQDMDHENMFWYRQDPGLGLRLIYFSYDVKMKEKGDIPEGYSVSREKKERFSLILESASTNQTSMYLCASSSLAGAKQYFGPGTRLTVL.

The chain employs TRBV19 and TRBJ1-2; D gene unclear. V was cut by 3 bases and J by 8 bases, with 10 bases left in between. The germline CDR1 and CDR2 sequences are LNHDA and SQIVND (reference sequence). The length of the CDR3 is 12 residues. The CDR3 here is CASSIWGEGYTF. The DNA for the CDR3 is TGTGCCAGTAGTATTTGGGGAGAAGGCTACACCTTC.

CDR3 DNA sequence: TGTGCCAGCAGTCCACGATTAGCGGCAGTATACAGCAATCAGCCCCAGCATTTT. Amino acid sequence: CASSPRLAAVYSNQPQHF. The genes are TRBV28 and TRBJ1-5; D uncertain. The CDR3 is 18 amino acids. V dropped 5 bases and J dropped 1 base, with 21 bases sitting between them. The germline gives CDR1 MDHEN, CDR2 SYDVKM.

Ten or more counts support this clone. The V gene is TRBV6-1, the J gene TRBJ2-1; 8 bases fit TRBD2. This CDR3 is built from 15 residues. Germline CDR1 and CDR2: MNHNS and SASEGT. The J segment lost 8 bases and the V segment lost 2 bases, leaving 8 bases of the junction unmatched. The CDR3 DNA follows: TGTGCCAGCAGTGAACTGGCGGGAGGTAGCGATGAGCAGTTCTTC. Protein product: CASSELAGGSDEQFF.